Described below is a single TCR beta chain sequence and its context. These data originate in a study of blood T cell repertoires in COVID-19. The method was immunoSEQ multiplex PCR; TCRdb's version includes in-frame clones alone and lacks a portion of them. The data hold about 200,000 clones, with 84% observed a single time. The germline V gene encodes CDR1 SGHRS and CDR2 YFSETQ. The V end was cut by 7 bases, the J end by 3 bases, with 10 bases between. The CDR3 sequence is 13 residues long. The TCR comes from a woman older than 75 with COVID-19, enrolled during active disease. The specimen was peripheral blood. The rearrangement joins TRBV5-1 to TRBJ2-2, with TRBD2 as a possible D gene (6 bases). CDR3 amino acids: CASLRRDTGELFF. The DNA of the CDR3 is TGCGCCAGCCTCCGGAGGGACACCGGGGAGCTGTTTTTT. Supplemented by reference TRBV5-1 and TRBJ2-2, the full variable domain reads KAGVTQTPRYLIKTRGQQVTLSCSPISGHRSVSWYQQTPGQGLQFLFEYFSETQRNKGNFPGRFSGRQFSNSRSEMNVSTLELGDSALYLCASLRRDTGELFFGEGSRLTVL.